This T cell receptor (beta chain) derives from a study of control samples from healthy donors and cancer patients. Clones were sequenced by immunoSEQ multiplex PCR, and TCRdb holds only the in-frame ones, with some missing. The sample records more than 95,000 clones, approximately 92% being singletons. Trimming took off 5 bases at V and 5 bases at J, with 11 bases between the two ends. Germline V CDR1 and CDR2: SGDLS, YYNGEE. The CDR3 loop spans 14 amino acids. Sequencing input: PBMCs. The chain joins TRBV9 to TRBJ1-6, with D perhaps matching TRBD1 (5 bases). This clonotype was sampled from a man aged 80 or over with head and neck cancer. CDR3 in DNA: TGTGCCAGCAGGAGGGGCGGCGATAATTCACCCCTCCACTTT. Residues: CASRRGGDNSPLHF.